The 17 T cell receptor beta chains below all came from one sample that was sequenced in a study of coeliac disease. TCRdb's copy holds only in-frame clones and misses some; the assay was immunoSEQ multiplex PCR. The data hold 760 or so clones, with approximately 50% observed a single time. Source material: intraepithelial lymphocytes from the gut. These receptors were obtained from a woman between 50 and 59 years old without celiac disease.

The rearrangement links TRBV7-2 to TRBJ2-5; TRBD2 is a possible D gene (7 bases). V was clipped by 4 bases and J by 4 bases, with 19 bases between them. Germline CDR1 SGHTA, CDR2 FQGNSA. This CDR3 spans 16 amino acids. As DNA, the CDR3 is TGTGCCAGCAGCTCTCAGGCTACTAGGGGGGGAGAGACCCAGTACTTC. Its translation is CASSSQATRGGETQYF.

This clone has only a few counts. The chain is built from TRBV10-1 and TRBJ2-3, with 12 bases that match TRBD1. The CDR3 runs to 22 residues. With 6 bases clipped from V and 2 bases from J, the junction kept 24 bases outside the gene matches. The germline V gene encodes CDR1 WNHNN and CDR2 SYGVQD (reference sequence). The CDR3 reads CASRLERGPGTGGRDHTDTQYF. The CDR3 nucleotides read TGCGCCAGCAGATTGGAACGGGGTCCCGGGACAGGGGGCCGGGACCACACAGATACGCAGTATTTT.

This clone has only a few counts. The V and J genes are TRBV25-1 and TRBJ1-2, with TRBD1 as a possible D gene (5 bases). CDR3 length equals 12 residues. Germline lookup yields CDR1 MGHDK and CDR2 SYGVNS. Trimming removed 11 bases from V and 6 bases from J, with 16 bases in between. As DNA, the CDR3 is TGTGCCTATAACTCGGGGGGGGATGGCTACACCTTC. Protein: CAYNSGGDGYTF.

This clone came up a few times. This chain links TRBV6-6 with TRBJ1-3, with TRBD1 matching over 8 bases. The germline V gene encodes CDR1 MNHNY and CDR2 SVGAGI (reference sequence). Germline trimming cut 0 bases from V and 4 bases from J; bases unmatched to any gene: 5. CDR3 length: 16 residues. CDR3 DNA: TGTGCCAGCAGTTACTCAAGGACAGGGTCGGGAAACACCATATATTTT. Protein: CASSYSRTGSGNTIYF.

J is TRBJ2-3 and V is TRBV7-9, with D hard to call. Germline CDR1 is SEHNR and CDR2 is FQNEAQ (reference sequence). This CDR3 contains 14 residues. Trimming cost V 5 bases and J 0 bases, with 9 bases left between them. The CDR3 DNA reads TGTGCCAGCAGCCCGGGTGCTAGCACAGATACGCAGTATTTT. This gives the protein CASSPGASTDTQYF.

This clone was found a few times. The rearrangement joins TRBV6-5 to TRBJ1-2, with TRBD1 as a possible D gene (6 bases). Germline-derived CDR1 and CDR2 are MNHEY and SVGAGI. With 2 bases removed from V and 8 bases from J, the gap between germline ends came to 15 bases. The CDR3 totals 14 residues. The CDR3 here is CASSYIDRRRGYTF. The CDR3 DNA reads as TGTGCCAGCAGTTACATCGACAGGAGGCGAGGCTACACCTTC.

The table lists this clone with a few counts. The chain couples TRBV11-3 to TRBJ2-3; D is unclear. The V gene's germline CDR1 is SGHNT and CDR2 YENEEA. The CDR3 is 14 amino acids. V was trimmed by 1 base and J by 6 bases, leaving 11 bases between them. CDR3 nucleotide sequence: TGTGCCAGCAGCTTAGGGGCCGGCGAGGATACGCAGTATTTT. Translation gives CASSLGAGEDTQYF.

As for this clone: This sample also contains other DNA sequences that code for the same CDR3. This chain links TRBV11-2 with TRBJ1-2; the D gene is possibly TRBD1 (6 bases). V lost 1 base and J lost 6, with 12 bases in between. Germline CDR1 reads SGHAT; CDR2 reads FQNNGV. The CDR3 consists of 14 residues. The CDR3 DNA is TGTGCCAGCAGCTTAGTGACAGGTTCGGATGGCTACACCTTC. Translation gives CASSLVTGSDGYTF.

This clone was picked up a small number of times. The V and J genes are TRBV9 and TRBJ1-3; 8 positions agree with TRBD1. Per the germline V gene, CDR1 is SGDLS and CDR2 is YYNGEE. This CDR3 has 17 residues. V shed 0 bases and J 0 bases; nucleotides not matched to a gene: 5. In DNA, the CDR3 is TGTGCCAGCAGCGTAGAGCAGGGGGCGGGCTCTGGAAACACCATATATTTT. It codes for CASSVEQGAGSGNTIYF.

This clone showed up just a few times. V gene TRBV29-1 combines with J gene TRBJ1-4; 7 bases match TRBD1. Unmatched junction bases numbered 6, after V lost 1 base and J lost 10 bases. Germline lookup yields CDR1 SQVTM and CDR2 ANQGSEA. This CDR3 is built from 13 residues. The DNA for the CDR3 is TGCAGCGTTGAAGGAGACAGGGATGGAAAACTGTTTTTT. It translates to CSVEGDRDGKLFF.

This chain links TRBV6-1 with TRBJ2-3, with TRBD1 identical over 8 bases. The germline V gene encodes CDR1 MNHNS and CDR2 SASEGT. After removal of 0 bases from V and 6 bases from J, the junction contained 5 bases not matched to a gene. This CDR3 contains 15 residues. The CDR3 loop reads CASSEAQGARDTQYF. The CDR3 DNA sequence: TGTGCCAGCAGTGAAGCCCAGGGGGCTCGGGATACGCAGTATTTT.

This clone was recorded a few times. The chain uses TRBV7-2 and TRBJ2-1; the match to TRBD2 covers 9 bases. This CDR3 region has 13 residues. Germline V gives CDR1 SGHTA, CDR2 FQGNSA. Trimming at V came to 5 bases and at J to 10 bases, leaving 6 bases not matched to a gene. CDR3 DNA sequence: TGTGCCAGCAGCCAAGGTCTAGCGGGGGAGCAGTTCTTC. Protein product: CASSQGLAGEQFF.

The rearrangement uses TRBV5-5 and TRBJ1-2; D remains unclear. From germline, CDR1 is SGHKS and CDR2 YYEKEE (reference sequence). Trimming took 2 bases from V and 0 from J, leaving 8 bases between them. The length of the CDR3 is 14 residues. The CDR3 region is CASSFSDSNYGYTF. For the CDR3, the DNA is TGTGCCAGCAGCTTCTCGGACTCTAACTATGGCTACACCTTC.

V usage is TRBV28 and J usage is TRBJ2-7; 9 nucleotides align to TRBD1. Germline V lookup: CDR1 MDHEN, CDR2 SYDVKM. With 7 bases clipped from V and 7 bases from J, the junction kept 8 bases outside the gene matches. This CDR3 has 13 amino acids. The DNA for the CDR3 is TGTGCCAGCACAGAGACAGGGGGGGGAGAGCAGTACTTC. This translates into CASTETGGGEQYF.

V and J are TRBV30 and TRBJ2-7, with 8 bases fitting TRBD1. Per the germline V gene, CDR1 is GTSNPN and CDR2 is SVGIG (reference sequence). The CDR3 consists of 15 residues. Germline trimming cut 0 bases from V and 2 bases from J; bases unmatched to any gene: 6. CDR3 coding DNA: TGTGCCTGGAGTGTTACCGGGACAGGAACCTACGAGCAGTACTTC. Its translation: CAWSVTGTGTYEQYF.

The J gene is TRBJ2-5, the V gene TRBV2; D gene unclear. The DNA end is a closer match to TRBJ2-7, so the J assignment may be wrong. The CDR3 is 11 residues long. Germline V gives CDR1 SNHLY, CDR2 FYNNEI. This CDR3 reads CASSDIHEQYF. As DNA, the CDR3 is TGTGCCAGCAGTGATATCCACGAGCAGTACTTC.

The rearrangement joins TRBV9 to TRBJ2-3; TRBD2 matches 8 bases. Germline values: CDR1 SGDLS, CDR2 YYNGEE. The CDR3 totals 16 residues. The V and J ends lost 2 bases and 2 bases, in that order; junction bases with no gene match: 7. The CDR3 nucleotides read TGTGCCAGCAGCGTCGCGATAGCGGGGCACACAGATACGCAGTATTTT. Its translation is CASSVAIAGHTDTQYF.